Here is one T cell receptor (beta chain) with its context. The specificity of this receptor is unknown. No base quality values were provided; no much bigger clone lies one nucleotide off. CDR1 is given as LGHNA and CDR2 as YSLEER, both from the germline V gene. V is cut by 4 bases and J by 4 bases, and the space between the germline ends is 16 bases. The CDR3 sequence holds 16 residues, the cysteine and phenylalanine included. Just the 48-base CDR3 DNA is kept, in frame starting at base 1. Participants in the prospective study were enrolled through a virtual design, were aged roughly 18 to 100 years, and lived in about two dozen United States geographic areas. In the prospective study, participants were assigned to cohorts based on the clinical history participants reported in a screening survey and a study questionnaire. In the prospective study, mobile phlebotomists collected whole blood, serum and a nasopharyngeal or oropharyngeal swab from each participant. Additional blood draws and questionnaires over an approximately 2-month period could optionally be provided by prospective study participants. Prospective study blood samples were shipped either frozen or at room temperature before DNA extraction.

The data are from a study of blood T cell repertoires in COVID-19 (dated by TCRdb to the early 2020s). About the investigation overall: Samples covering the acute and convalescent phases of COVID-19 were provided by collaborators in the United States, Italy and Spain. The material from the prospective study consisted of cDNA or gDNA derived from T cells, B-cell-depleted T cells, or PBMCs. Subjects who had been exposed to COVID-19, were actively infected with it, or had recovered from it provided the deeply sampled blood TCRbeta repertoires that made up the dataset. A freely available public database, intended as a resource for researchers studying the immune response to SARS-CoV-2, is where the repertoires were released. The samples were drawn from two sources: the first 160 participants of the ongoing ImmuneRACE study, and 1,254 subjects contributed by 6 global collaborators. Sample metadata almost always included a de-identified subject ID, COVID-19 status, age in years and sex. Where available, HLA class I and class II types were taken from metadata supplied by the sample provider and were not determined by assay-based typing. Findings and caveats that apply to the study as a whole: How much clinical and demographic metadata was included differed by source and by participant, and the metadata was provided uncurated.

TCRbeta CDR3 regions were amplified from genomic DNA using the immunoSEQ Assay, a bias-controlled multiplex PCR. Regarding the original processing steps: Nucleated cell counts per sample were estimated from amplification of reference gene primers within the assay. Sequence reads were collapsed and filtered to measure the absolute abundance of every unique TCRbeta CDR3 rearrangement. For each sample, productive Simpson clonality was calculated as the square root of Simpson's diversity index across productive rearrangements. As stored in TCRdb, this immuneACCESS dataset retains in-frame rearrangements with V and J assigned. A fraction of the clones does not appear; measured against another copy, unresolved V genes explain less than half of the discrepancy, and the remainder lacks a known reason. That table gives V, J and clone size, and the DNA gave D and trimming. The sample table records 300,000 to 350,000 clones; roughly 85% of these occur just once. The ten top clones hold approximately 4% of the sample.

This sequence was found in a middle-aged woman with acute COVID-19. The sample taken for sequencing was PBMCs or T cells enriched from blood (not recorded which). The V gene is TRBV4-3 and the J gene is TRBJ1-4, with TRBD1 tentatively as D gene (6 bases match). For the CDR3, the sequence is CASSLSAGANNEKLFF. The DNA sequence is TGCGCCAGCAGCCTGAGCGCGGGGGCCAATAATGAAAAACTGTTTTTT.